Listed here is a single T cell receptor beta chain. The antigen is not known. Following RNA extraction, reverse transcription yielded cDNA that acted as the sequencing template. The data were produced by immunoSEQ multiplex PCR, yet TCRdb's version contains in-frame clones alone and is incomplete. Here the sample spans about 100,000 clones, just under 60% being singletons. This specimen belongs to a study of CD8+ T cells in alopecia areata. For the study at large: A 6-month off-drug phase came after tofacitinib, which had lasted 6 to 18 months.

Per germline, CDR1 SNHLY and CDR2 FYNNEI. Trimming removed 2 bases from V and 1 base from J, with 5 bases in between. This CDR3 is built from 13 residues. Regarding the study as a whole: In blood and scalp, many expanded lesional clones persisted during tofacitinib.

The treatment denotes: oral pan-JAK inhibitor, 5-10 mg twice daily. This TCR came from a human donor with alopecia areata. The sequencing here drew on CD8+ T cells sorted from blood, taken at approximately week 56, from a patient treated with tofacitinib. This chain connects TRBV2 to TRBJ2-5; D not resolved. For the CDR3, the DNA is TGTGCCAGCAGTGAAACACGCCAAGAGACCCAGTACTTC. Its translation: CASSETRQETQYF.